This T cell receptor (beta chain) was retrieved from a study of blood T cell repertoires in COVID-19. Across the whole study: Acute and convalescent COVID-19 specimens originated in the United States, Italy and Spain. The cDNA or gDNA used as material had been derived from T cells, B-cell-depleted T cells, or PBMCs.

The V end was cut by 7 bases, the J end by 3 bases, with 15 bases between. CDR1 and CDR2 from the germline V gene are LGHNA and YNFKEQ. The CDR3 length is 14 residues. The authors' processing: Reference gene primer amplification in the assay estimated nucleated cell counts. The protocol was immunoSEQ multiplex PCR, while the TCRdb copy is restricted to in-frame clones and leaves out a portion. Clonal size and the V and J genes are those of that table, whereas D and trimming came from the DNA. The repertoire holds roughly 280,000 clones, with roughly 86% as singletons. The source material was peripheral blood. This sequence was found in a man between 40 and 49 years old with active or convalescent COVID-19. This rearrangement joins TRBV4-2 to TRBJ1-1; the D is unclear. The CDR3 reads CASTRTGEDTEAFF. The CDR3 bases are TGTGCCAGCACCCGAACCGGAGAGGACACTGAAGCTTTCTTT.